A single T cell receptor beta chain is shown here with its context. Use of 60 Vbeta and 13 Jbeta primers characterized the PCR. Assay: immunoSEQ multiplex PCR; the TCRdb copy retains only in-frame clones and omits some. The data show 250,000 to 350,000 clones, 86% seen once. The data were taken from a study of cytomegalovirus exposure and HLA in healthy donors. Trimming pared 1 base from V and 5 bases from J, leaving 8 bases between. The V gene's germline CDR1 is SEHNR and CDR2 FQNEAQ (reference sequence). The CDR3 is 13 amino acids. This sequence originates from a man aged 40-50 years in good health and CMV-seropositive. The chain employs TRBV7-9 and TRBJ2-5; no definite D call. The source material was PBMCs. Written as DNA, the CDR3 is TGTGCCAGCAGCTTAGGAGCCGCCGAGACCCAGTACTTC. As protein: CASSLGAAETQYF.